Shown below are 27 T cell receptor beta chains from a single sample sequenced in a study of cytomegalovirus exposure and HLA in healthy donors. Researchers ran the PCR with 60 Vbeta and 13 Jbeta primers. Sequencing used immunoSEQ multiplex PCR; TCRdb keeps in-frame clones, though not all of them. Of around 100,000 clones in the sample, 84% were seen once. Sequencing was carried out using PBMCs. Every receptor here comes from a woman between 18 and 29 years old in good health and CMV-seronegative.

This clone was seen only a few times. The V and J genes are TRBV5-6 and TRBJ1-6, with D possibly TRBD1 on 6 matching bases. CDR3 length: 15 amino acids. V lost 1 base and J lost 5, with 10 bases in between. CDR1 SGHDT and CDR2 YYEEEE come from the germline V gene. The CDR3 protein is CASSLIRTDNSPLHF. The CDR3 DNA sequence: TGTGCCAGCAGCTTGATTCGGACAGATAATTCACCCCTCCACTTT. Together with reference TRBV5-6 and TRBJ1-6, the CDR3 gives the full variable domain: DAGVTQSPTHLIKTRGQQVTLRCSPKSGHDTVSWYQQALGQGPQFIFQYYEEEERQRGNFPDRFSGHQFPNYSSELNVNALLLGDSALYLCASSLIRTDNSPLHFGNGTRLTVT.

This clone was seen just once. The chain carries TRBV7-2 and TRBJ2-5, with D uncertain. The germline V and J ends were trimmed by 6 bases and 5 bases, with 16 bases remaining between them. CDR1 is SGHTA and CDR2 is FQGNSA in the germline V gene. The CDR3 extends over 14 amino acids. CDR3 coding DNA: TGTGCCAGCAGTCGTAGTGGCAGGATGGAGACCCAGTACTTC. Translating gives CASSRSGRMETQYF.

This clone showed up just once. The V and J genes are TRBV13 and TRBJ2-3; TRBD1 is a possible D gene (6 bases). Trimming shortened V by 5 bases and J by 4 bases, and 13 bases separated the two germline ends. Germline assignment: CDR1 PRHDT and CDR2 FYEKMQ (reference sequence). This CDR3 comprises 14 residues. CDR3 nucleotides: TGTGCCAGCAGCCCCCCCTGGACAGCAGATACGCAGTATTTT. Translation gives CASSPPWTADTQYF.

The chain has TRBV7-8 and TRBJ2-1; 9 nucleotides align to TRBD1. CDR1 and CDR2 from the germline V gene are SGHVS and FQNEAQ. V trimming: 1 base; J trimming: 4 bases; junction bases outside the gene matches: 17. This CDR3 is 20 amino acids long. CDR3 DNA: TGTGCCAGCAGCTTAGGTAGACCTCCTTTTGCGGGACAGGGATACAATGAGCAGTTCTTC. It codes for CASSLGRPPFAGQGYNEQFF.

This clone was seen a single time. The chain carries TRBV5-5 and TRBJ1-5; TRBD1 is a possible D gene (5 bases). The V and J ends lost 0 bases and 2 bases respectively, with 9 bases between them. The CDR3 has 15 amino acids. Germline V lookup: CDR1 SGHKS, CDR2 YYEKEE (reference sequence). The CDR3 bases are TGTGCCAGCAGCTTGGCAGGGTACGGCAATCAGCCCCAGCATTTT. This gives the protein CASSLAGYGNQPQHF.

The V gene is TRBV14, the J gene TRBJ2-3, with a weak D call TRBD2 (6 bases). Deletions cut 5 bases from V and 2 bases from J, with 20 bases between. The CDR3 loop spans 17 amino acids. CDR1 is SGHDN, CDR2 FVKESK, per germline. The CDR3 loop reads CASSGHRESPYTDTQYF. For the CDR3, the DNA is TGTGCCAGCAGCGGTCACCGGGAGAGTCCTTACACAGATACGCAGTATTTT. Full variable domain (outside the CDR3, taken from reference TRBV14 and TRBJ2-3): EAGVTQFPSHSVIEKGQTVTLRCDPISGHDNLYWYRRVMGKEIKFLLHFVKESKQDESGMPNNRFLAERTGGTYSTLKVQPAELEDSGVYFCASSGHRESPYTDTQYFGPGTRLTVL.

This chain uses TRBV30 with TRBJ2-3; D is perhaps TRBD1 (6 bases). The germline V gene has CDR1 GTSNPN and CDR2 SVGIG (reference sequence). Trimming pared 2 bases from V and 4 bases from J, leaving 10 bases between. The CDR3 is 13 amino acids. The CDR3 coding sequence is TGTGCCTGGAGTAACAGGGCCGCAGATACGCAGTATTTT. Translated: CAWSNRAADTQYF.

V usage is TRBV5-5 and J usage is TRBJ1-5; no clear D gene. Germline lookup yields CDR1 SGHKS and CDR2 YYEKEE (reference sequence). V lost 2 bases to trimming and J lost 4 bases, with 19 bases between them. The CDR3 sequence is 17 residues long. CDR3 bases: TGTGCCAGCAGCTTTTCCGGGCGAGGGCAGCAGAATCAGCCCCAGCATTTT. This translates into CASSFSGRGQQNQPQHF.

This chain connects TRBV5-5 to TRBJ2-1; 9 bases agree with TRBD2. Germline V CDR1 and CDR2: SGHKS, YYEKEE (reference sequence). This CDR3 region has 15 residues. Trimming took 2 bases from V and 2 from J; bases not matched to a gene: 2. CDR3 protein: CASSLIAGAYNEQFF. For the CDR3, the DNA is TGTGCCAGCAGCTTAATAGCGGGGGCCTACAATGAGCAGTTCTTC.

This chain joins TRBV9 and TRBJ2-2, with 9 bases aligning to TRBD2. V was clipped by 0 bases and J by 4 bases; unmatched bases: 10. Germline V gene data show CDR1 as SGDLS and CDR2 as YYNGEE. CDR3 length equals 18 residues. Written as DNA, the CDR3 is TGTGCCAGCAGCGTAGGTCTAGCGGGGTCGCCGGGCACCGGGGAGCTGTTTTTT. Amino acids: CASSVGLAGSPGTGELFF. Full variable domain (outside the CDR3, taken from reference TRBV9 and TRBJ2-2): DSGVTQTPKHLITATGQRVTLRCSPRSGDLSVYWYQQSLDQGLQFLIQYYNGEERAKGNILERFSAQQFPDLHSELNLSSLELGDSALYFCASSVGLAGSPGTGELFFGEGSRLTVL.

This clone came up a few times. The chain joins TRBV5-4 to TRBJ2-7, with TRBD1 identical over 7 bases. The CDR3 runs to 15 residues. V gave up 4 bases and J gave up 4 bases; unmatched junction bases: 11. Germline CDR1 is SGHNT and CDR2 is YYREEE (reference sequence). CDR3 in DNA: TGTGCCAGCAGCCACGGGACAGCCACCCGATACGAGCAGTACTTC. Residues: CASSHGTATRYEQYF.

The gene calls are TRBV7-9 and TRBJ2-2, with 10 bases lining up with TRBD1. V was pared by 5 bases and J by 3 bases, with 9 bases of the junction left unmatched. Germline V lookup: CDR1 SEHNR, CDR2 FQNEAQ (reference sequence). The CDR3 consists of 17 residues. The CDR3 reads CASSKTGGAVHTGELFF. The CDR3 nucleotides are TGTGCCAGCAGCAAGACAGGGGGCGCCGTCCACACCGGGGAGCTGTTTTTT. Combining the CDR3 with reference TRBV7-9 and TRBJ2-2 gives the whole variable domain DTGVSQNPRHKITKRGQNVTFRCDPISEHNRLYWYRQTLGQGPEFLTYFQNEAQLEKSRLLSDRFSAERPKGSFSTLEIQRTEQGDSAMYLCASSKTGGAVHTGELFFGEGSRLTVL.

The rearrangement links TRBV7-9 to TRBJ1-1; tentative D call: TRBD1 (6 bases). The V gene's germline CDR1 is SEHNR and CDR2 FQNEAQ (reference sequence). Trimming took off 3 bases at V and 4 bases at J, with 12 bases between the two ends. CDR3 length: 14 amino acids. Here the CDR3 reads CASSFGTISTEAFF. The CDR3 coding sequence is TGTGCCAGCAGCTTCGGGACAATTTCCACTGAAGCTTTCTTT.

V usage is TRBV5-1 and J usage is TRBJ2-7, with 8 nucleotides matching TRBD2. The CDR3 contains 15 residues. Germline V gene data show CDR1 as SGHRS and CDR2 as YFSETQ. V dropped 1 base and J dropped 0; count of bases not matched to a gene: 3. In DNA, the CDR3 is TGCGCCAGCAGCTTGTCCGGGAGGGTCTCCTACGAGCAGTACTTC. Amino acid sequence: CASSLSGRVSYEQYF.

The V and J genes are TRBV6-5 and TRBJ2-1; no firm D call. Germline CDR1 MNHEY, CDR2 SVGAGI. The V gene lost 5 bases and the J gene lost 0 bases, with 11 bases spanning the gap. CDR3 length: 15 residues. The CDR3 spells CASSNDWSSYNEQFF. The CDR3 DNA is TGTGCCAGCAGTAATGACTGGAGCTCCTACAATGAGCAGTTCTTC.

V and J are TRBV6-1 and TRBJ2-2, with 7 bases lining up with TRBD1. Trimming removed 5 bases from V and 5 bases from J; junction bases left unmatched: 5. CDR1 MNHNS and CDR2 SASEGT come from the germline V gene. CDR3 length equals 14 residues. The CDR3 spells CASSTGDATGELFF. DNA of the CDR3: TGTGCCAGCAGTACAGGGGACGCAACCGGGGAGCTGTTTTTT.

This chain uses TRBV6-5 with TRBJ2-2; no firm D call. This CDR3 comprises 15 residues. The germline V gene has CDR1 MNHEY and CDR2 SVGAGI. V shed 2 bases and J shed 2 bases, with 9 bases lying between them. Written as DNA, the CDR3 is TGTGCCAGCAGTTACAGGTTACTAAACACCGGGGAGCTGTTTTTT. This translates into CASSYRLLNTGELFF.

V is TRBV5-1 and J is TRBJ1-1, with D unresolved. Trimming took 1 base from V and 7 from J, leaving 11 bases between them. This CDR3 spans 13 amino acids. Looked up from germline, CDR1 is SGHRS and CDR2 is YFSETQ. CDR3 loop: CASSLSLQSEAFF. The CDR3 DNA sequence: TGCGCCAGCAGCTTGTCCCTACAGAGTGAAGCTTTCTTT.

V gene TRBV7-2 combines with J gene TRBJ1-1, with a weak D call TRBD1 (5 bases). Germline V gives CDR1 SGHTA, CDR2 FQGNSA. The V gene lost 3 bases and the J gene lost 1 base, with 12 bases spanning the gap. The CDR3 extends over 15 amino acids. The DNA of the CDR3 is TGTGCCAGCAGCTTTTGGGGAGGACAGAACACTGAAGCTTTCTTT. As protein: CASSFWGGQNTEAFF.

The chain carries TRBV15 and TRBJ1-2; weak D call: TRBD1 (5 bases). In germline, CDR1 is LNHNV, CDR2 YYDKDF (reference sequence). Deletions cut 0 bases from V and 2 bases from J, with 10 bases between. This CDR3 contains 15 residues. Here the CDR3 DNA reads TGTGCCACCAGCAGAGATAAAGGGGCGAACTATGGCTACACCTTC. It translates to CATSRDKGANYGYTF.

The chain has TRBV27 and TRBJ2-4, with unresolved D. CDR1 is MNHEY, CDR2 SMNVEV, per germline (reference sequence). V shed 5 bases and J shed 6 bases, with 23 bases lying between them. The CDR3 runs 17 residues. CDR3 nucleotides: TGTGCCAGCAGTCCCCTTTTAGTTGAAGTGGTCCCAAACATTCAGTACTTC. Residues: CASSPLLVEVVPNIQYF.

The V and J genes are TRBV10-1 and TRBJ2-7; a possible D gene is TRBD2 (5 bases). Trimming pared 4 bases from V and 0 bases from J, leaving 16 bases between. The CDR3 is 16 amino acids. The germline CDR1 and CDR2 sequences are WNHNN and SYGVQD (reference sequence). CDR3 loop: CASSASGPRRSYEQYF. The CDR3 region has the DNA TGCGCCAGCAGTGCGAGCGGACCAAGGCGCTCCTACGAGCAGTACTTC.

V usage is TRBV28 and J usage is TRBJ2-1; the D gene is possibly TRBD2 (7 bases). Germline V CDR1 and CDR2: MDHEN, SYDVKM. This CDR3 comprises 16 residues. Trimming cost V 10 bases and J 4 bases, with 23 bases left between them. The CDR3 region is CATIPPTAGAYNEQFF. The CDR3 nucleotides are TGTGCCACCATCCCCCCTACGGCGGGGGCTTACAATGAGCAGTTCTTC.

The rearrangement links TRBV19 to TRBJ2-1; 9 bases are a match to TRBD2. The CDR3 is 18 amino acids. Germline loops: CDR1 LNHDA, CDR2 SQIVND (reference sequence). The J segment lost 3 bases and the V segment lost 3 bases, leaving 12 bases of the junction unmatched. The CDR3 sequence: CASSITGSGGPFYNEQFF. CDR3 nucleotide sequence: TGTGCCAGTAGTATTACGGGGAGCGGGGGGCCTTTCTACAATGAGCAGTTCTTC.

V and J are TRBV6-6 and TRBJ1-6; weak D call: TRBD1 (5 bases). V lost 2 bases and J 6 bases, leaving 11 bases between the germline ends. Germline CDR1 is MNHNY and CDR2 is SVGAGI (reference sequence). The CDR3 runs 15 residues. The CDR3 DNA reads TGTGCCAGCAGTTACCCCCCCGACAGTAATTCACCCCTCCACTTT. Its translation is CASSYPPDSNSPLHF.

This clone was found a few times. The chain has TRBV11-1 and TRBJ2-1; 7 nucleotides match TRBD2. The germline V gene encodes CDR1 SGHAT and CDR2 FQDESV (reference sequence). With V trimmed by 1 base and J by 3 bases, 3 bases remained unmatched. This CDR3 is built from 15 residues. The CDR3 bases are TGTGCCAGCAGCTTAGGGGCGGGAGACTACAATGAGCAGTTCTTC. This codes for CASSLGAGDYNEQFF. Variable domain in full (rest from reference TRBV11-1 and TRBJ2-1): EAEVAQSPRYKITEKSQAVAFWCDPISGHATLYWYRQILGQGPELLVQFQDESVVDDSQLPKDRFSAERLKGVDSTLKIQPAELGDSAMYLCASSLGAGDYNEQFFGPGTRLTVL.

The genes are TRBV7-2 and TRBJ2-1, with 7 bases fitting TRBD2. Germline V gene data show CDR1 as SGHTA and CDR2 as FQGNSA. V trimming: 4 bases; J trimming: 4 bases; junction bases outside the gene matches: 4. CDR3 length: 14 amino acids. The CDR3 protein is CASSSREVYNEQFF. CDR3 in DNA: TGTGCCAGCAGCTCCCGGGAGGTGTACAATGAGCAGTTCTTC. The full variable domain, completed using reference TRBV7-2 and TRBJ2-1, is GAGVSQSPSNKVTEKGKDVELRCDPISGHTALYWYRQSLGQGLEFLIYFQGNSAPDKSGLPSDRFSAERTGGSVSTLTIQRTQQEDSAVYLCASSSREVYNEQFFGPGTRLTVL.